This TCR beta chain was obtained from a study of OX40 agonist ivuxolimab in advanced cancers. General study points: Averaged across samples, CD8+ T cells carried more expanded clones than CD4+ did. At 0.1 to 3.0 mg/kg and by week 6, clonal expansion occurred in CD4+ and CD8+ blood T cells. Partial responders dosed at 0.1-3.0 mg/kg displayed clonal expansion ranking among the lowest.

Data came from immunoSEQ multiplex PCR; TCRdb stores just in-frame clones and leaves some out. Of over 95,000 clones listed, approximately 94% were seen once; the top ten hold 2% to 2.5%. Germline lookup yields CDR1 SGHTA and CDR2 FQGNSA. V lost 2 bases, J lost 2 bases, and 2 bases lay in between. This CDR3 has 12 residues. Note on this clone: Its target is not known.

Here the sequenced sample was CD4+ or CD8+ T cells sorted from blood, taken in a trial of the OX40 agonist ivuxolimab. The receptor comes from an adult with an advanced solid tumor such as melanoma, head and neck, liver or kidney cancer. This chain links TRBV7-2 with TRBJ2-3; D is undetermined. The CDR3 DNA reads TGTGCCAGCAGCTTACTCACAGATACGCAGTATTTT. Protein: CASSLLTDTQYF.